This passage covers 19 T cell receptor beta chains from one sample sequenced in a study of T cell responses to AZD1222 COVID-19 vaccine. Repertoires were generated with immunoSEQ multiplex PCR, while TCRdb's copy carries only in-frame clones and drops some. The sample lists 69,000 or so clones, approximately 90% occurring once. Sample: peripheral blood, taken 28 days after the second AZD1222 dose. The receptor source for this set is an adult who received the AZD1222 COVID-19 vaccine.

The V and J genes are TRBV6-2 or TRBV6-3 and TRBJ1-2, with 9 bases matching TRBD1. The trim removed 6 bases at V and 5 bases at J, leaving 7 bases unmatched. CDR3 size: 14 residues. CDR1 is MNHEY and CDR2 is SVGEGT in the germline V gene. The CDR3: CASSNDGTGYGYTF. CDR3 bases: TGTGCCAGCAGCAACGATGGGACAGGGTATGGCTACACCTTC.

V and J are TRBV7-9 and TRBJ1-2, with D unclear. This CDR3 comprises 14 residues. Trimming removed 3 bases from V and 5 bases from J, with 13 bases in between. From germline, CDR1 is SEHNR and CDR2 FQNEAQ (reference sequence). CDR3 amino acids: CASSLYMAGYGYTF. The CDR3 DNA sequence: TGTGCCAGCAGCTTGTACATGGCTGGGTATGGCTACACCTTC.

The rearrangement links TRBV6-2 or TRBV6-3 to TRBJ2-2; TRBD2 matches 7 bases. Trimming took 0 bases from V and 3 from J; bases not matched to a gene: 13. The CDR3 is 19 amino acids. Germline CDR1 and CDR2: MNHEY and SVGEGT. Here the CDR3 DNA reads TGTGCCAGCAGTTACTCGAGTATCCGGGGGGAGGTGGACACCGGGGAGCTGTTTTTT. It is translated as CASSYSSIRGEVDTGELFF.

The chain carries TRBV9 and TRBJ1-1; TRBD1 matches 9 bases. The CDR3 is 17 residues long. The germline CDR1 and CDR2 sequences are SGDLS and YYNGEE. J lost 0 bases, V lost 3 bases, and 9 bases had no gene match. CDR3 bases: TGTGCCAGCAGCGGCCGGGACAGGGAATCAATGAACACTGAAGCTTTCTTT. It specifies CASSGRDRESMNTEAFF.

The V and J genes are TRBV6-5 and TRBJ2-7, with TRBD1 as a possible D gene (6 bases). The CDR3 has 14 residues. V was pared by 6 bases and J by 1 base, with 13 bases between. Germline CDR1 reads MNHEY; CDR2 reads SVGAGI. The CDR3 region has the DNA TGTGCCAGCAGCTCATGGACAGTATCCTACGAGCAGTACTTC. Translating gives CASSSWTVSYEQYF.

Points on this clone: A read error may produce the germline difference seen at one junction end. The chain combines TRBV29-1 with TRBJ1-1; TRBD1 agrees at 7 bases. This CDR3 contains 18 residues. CDR1 is SQVTM, CDR2 ANQGSEA, per germline. The DNA for the CDR3 is TGCAGCGTTGATTCCCGCCGTCACATGGGACAGTCGAACGCTGAAGCTTTCTTT. Protein sequence: CSVDSRRHMGQSNAEAFF.

This rearrangement joins TRBV4-2 to TRBJ1-2; D possibly corresponds to TRBD1 (6 bases). Germline-derived CDR1 and CDR2 are LGHNA and YNFKEQ. Trimming pared 2 bases from V and 2 bases from J, leaving 15 bases between. The CDR3 contains 16 residues. DNA of the CDR3: TGTGCCAGCAGCCAATTCGTACAGGGTTCCAACTATGGCTACACCTTC. Translation gives CASSQFVQGSNYGYTF.

The chain couples TRBV12-3 or TRBV12-4 to TRBJ2-7, with 10 bases lining up with TRBD1. The ends lost 11 bases at V and 5 bases at J; junction bases unmatched: 6. The CDR3 loop spans 12 amino acids. CDR3 protein: CASRGQGNEQYF. The CDR3 DNA follows: TGTGCCTCGAGGGGACAGGGGAACGAGCAGTACTTC.

A few counts support this clone. V gene TRBV6-6 combines with J gene TRBJ2-7, with 7 bases identical to TRBD2. Germline loops: CDR1 MNHNY, CDR2 SVGAGI (reference sequence). The CDR3 sequence is 13 residues long. V was clipped by 7 bases and J by 5 bases; unmatched bases: 8. This CDR3 is CASMTGGVDEQYF. CDR3 nucleotide sequence: TGTGCCAGCATGACGGGAGGTGTCGACGAGCAGTACTTC.

This clone was seen a handful of times. The chain combines TRBV3-1 (or the pseudogene TRBV3-2) with TRBJ1-6; no reliable D call. V lost 3 bases to trimming and J lost 8 bases, with 5 bases between them. The CDR3 contains 12 residues. CDR1 LGHDT and CDR2 YNNKEL come from the germline V gene (reference sequence). The CDR3 region is CASSQGDSPLHF. The DNA for the CDR3 is TGTGCCAGCAGCCAGGGTGATTCACCCCTCCACTTT.

This chain links TRBV11-2 with TRBJ1-3; D is unclear. V dropped 2 bases and J dropped 0 bases, with 11 bases sitting between them. Germline assignment: CDR1 SGHAT and CDR2 FQNNGV. The CDR3 runs to 16 residues. The CDR3 protein is CASSLYVGNSGNTIYF. CDR3 DNA: TGTGCCAGCAGCTTATATGTCGGGAACTCTGGAAACACCATATATTTT.

In its sample, this clone was seen once. This chain joins TRBV5-1 and TRBJ2-1; TRBD2 matches 7 bases. This CDR3 spans 15 amino acids. J was trimmed by 10 bases and V by 4 bases; bases with no gene match: 14. Germline V gene sequence: CDR1 SGHRS, CDR2 YFSETQ. Written as DNA, the CDR3 is TGCGCCAGCAGCCCTGGGGGAGGGATGGGGTCGGAGCAGTTCTTC. This gives the protein CASSPGGGMGSEQFF.

The J gene is TRBJ1-4, the V gene TRBV6-1; D is ambiguous. V dropped 0 bases and J dropped 11 bases, with 7 bases sitting between them. The CDR3 is 12 residues long. Germline loops: CDR1 MNHNS, CDR2 SASEGT. CDR3 in amino acids: CASSEALEKLFF. CDR3 bases: TGTGCCAGCAGTGAAGCTTTGGAGAAACTGTTTTTT.

The chain has TRBV5-8 and TRBJ1-2; TRBD1 matches 8 bases. The CDR3 spans 13 residues. Germline loops: CDR1 SGHTS, CDR2 YDEGEE. J gave up 2 bases and V 4 bases, and 1 base lay outside the gene matches. The CDR3 loop is CASSRTGNYGYTF. In DNA form, the CDR3 reads TGTGCCAGCAGCCGGACAGGGAACTATGGCTACACCTTC.

This clone was detected a few times. The chain couples TRBV30 to TRBJ1-6; D is ambiguous. CDR3 size: 14 residues. The germline V gene has CDR1 GTSNPN and CDR2 SVGIG (reference sequence). Trimming cost V 3 bases and J 7 bases, with 13 bases left between them. DNA of the CDR3: TGTGCCTGGAGCCCCGGCCTAGGGAATTCACCCCTCCACTTT. It specifies CAWSPGLGNSPLHF.

The chain employs TRBV19 and TRBJ1-5; D remains ambiguous. The CDR3 runs to 13 residues. CDR1 is LNHDA, CDR2 SQIVND, per germline (reference sequence). V dropped 6 bases and J dropped 3 bases, with 9 bases sitting between them. The CDR3 sequence: CASSSFPNQPQHF. The CDR3 DNA reads as TGTGCCAGTAGCTCCTTCCCCAATCAGCCCCAGCATTTT.

J is TRBJ2-1 and V is TRBV7-6; 7 bases map to TRBD2. V lost 3 bases and J lost 8; bases outside the gene matches: 10. The germline gives CDR1 SGHVS, CDR2 FNYEAQ. The CDR3 runs 15 residues. This CDR3 reads CASSFGVAGIHEQFF. CDR3 coding DNA: TGTGCCAGCAGCTTCGGGGTAGCGGGTATCCATGAGCAGTTCTTC. The full variable domain, rest sourced from reference TRBV7-6 and TRBJ2-1, is GAGVSQSPRYKVTKRGQDVALRCDPISGHVSLYWYRQALGQGPEFLTYFNYEAQQDKSGLPNDRFSAERPEGSISTLTIQRTEQRDSAMYRCASSFGVAGIHEQFFGPGTRLTVL.

This chain joins TRBV18 and TRBJ2-5; no definite D call. With 0 bases removed from V and 1 base from J, the gap between germline ends came to 9 bases. Germline CDR1 and CDR2: KGHSH and LQKENI. The CDR3 is 15 residues long. CDR3 in DNA: TGTGCCAGCTCACCACCCTCCAGGCCCCAAGAGACCCAGTACTTC. It specifies CASSPPSRPQETQYF.

The chain employs TRBV10-1 and TRBJ2-2; D unresolved. The germline V gene encodes CDR1 WNHNN and CDR2 SYGVQD (reference sequence). Trimming shortened V by 6 bases and J by 0 bases, and 5 bases separated the two germline ends. This CDR3 is built from 13 residues. The CDR3 DNA reads TGCGCCAGCAGGGCAGCGAACACCGGGGAGCTGTTTTTT. This encodes CASRAANTGELFF.